This T cell receptor beta chain stems from a study of cytomegalovirus exposure and HLA in healthy donors. Overall study results and limits: Some TCR beta chains (around 180 of them) were listed as cytomegalovirus-associated. For cytomegalovirus status, the classifier reportedly gave diagnoses with high specificity and sensitivity. Being productive about 87% or about 30% of the time was typical of most TCR beta V segments in an earlier analysis.

The PCR was carried out with 60 Vbeta primers and 13 Jbeta primers. TCRdb keeps only in-frame clones here, not all; method: immunoSEQ multiplex PCR. Here the sample spans under 150,000 clones, roughly three quarters being singletons. Regarding this clone: Its antigen remains unknown.

The CDR3 sequence is 17 residues long. Germline CDR1 and CDR2: SGHVS and FQNEAQ. Trimming cost V 1 base and J 5 bases; bases outside gene matches: 10. While unrecorded immune exposures were likely, the donors were nominally healthy when sampled. This TCR came from a young man in good health and CMV-seronegative. The sequencing input was PBMCs. This rearrangement joins TRBV7-8 to TRBJ1-5, with TRBD1 identical over 8 bases. The CDR3: CASSLVSGRGLDQPQHF. For the CDR3, the DNA is TGTGCCAGCAGCTTAGTGTCAGGCAGGGGGCTGGATCAGCCCCAGCATTTT.